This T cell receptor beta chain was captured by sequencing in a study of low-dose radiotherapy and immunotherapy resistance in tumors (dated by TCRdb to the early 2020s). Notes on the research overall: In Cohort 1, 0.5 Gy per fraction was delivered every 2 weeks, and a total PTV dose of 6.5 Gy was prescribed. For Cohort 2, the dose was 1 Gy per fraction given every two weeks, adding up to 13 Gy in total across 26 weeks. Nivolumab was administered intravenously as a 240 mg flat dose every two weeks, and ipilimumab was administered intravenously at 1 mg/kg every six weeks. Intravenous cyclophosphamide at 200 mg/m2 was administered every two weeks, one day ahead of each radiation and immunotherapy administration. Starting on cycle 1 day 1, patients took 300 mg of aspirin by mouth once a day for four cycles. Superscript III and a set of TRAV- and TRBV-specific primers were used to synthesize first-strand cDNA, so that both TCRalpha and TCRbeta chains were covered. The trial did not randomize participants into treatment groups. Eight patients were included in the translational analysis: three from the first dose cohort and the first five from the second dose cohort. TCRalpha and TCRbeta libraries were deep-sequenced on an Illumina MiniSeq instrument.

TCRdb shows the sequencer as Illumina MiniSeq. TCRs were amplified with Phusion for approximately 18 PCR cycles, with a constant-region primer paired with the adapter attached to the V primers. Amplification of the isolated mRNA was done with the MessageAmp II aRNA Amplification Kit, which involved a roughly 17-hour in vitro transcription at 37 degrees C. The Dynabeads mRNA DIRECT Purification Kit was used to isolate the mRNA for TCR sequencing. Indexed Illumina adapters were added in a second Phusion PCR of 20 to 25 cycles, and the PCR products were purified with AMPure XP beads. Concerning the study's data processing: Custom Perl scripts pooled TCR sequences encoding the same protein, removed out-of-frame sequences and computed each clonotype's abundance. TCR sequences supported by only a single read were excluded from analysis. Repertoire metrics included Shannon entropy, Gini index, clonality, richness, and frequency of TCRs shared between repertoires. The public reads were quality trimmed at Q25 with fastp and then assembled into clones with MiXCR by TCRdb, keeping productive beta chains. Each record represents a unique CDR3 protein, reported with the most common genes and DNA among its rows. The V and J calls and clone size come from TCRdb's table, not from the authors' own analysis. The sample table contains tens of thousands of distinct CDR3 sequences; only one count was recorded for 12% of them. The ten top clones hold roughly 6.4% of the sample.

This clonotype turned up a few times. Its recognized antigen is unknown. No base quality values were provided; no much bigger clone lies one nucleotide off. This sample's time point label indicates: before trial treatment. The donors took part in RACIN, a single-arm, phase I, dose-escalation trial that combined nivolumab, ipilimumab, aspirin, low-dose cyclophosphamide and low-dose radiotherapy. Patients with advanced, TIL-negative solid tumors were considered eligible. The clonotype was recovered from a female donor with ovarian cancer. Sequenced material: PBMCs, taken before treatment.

The DNA sequence reads TGTGCCAGCAGCCTCACTAGCGGGGTCTACACAGATACGCAGTATTTT. This is translated as CASSLTSGVYTDTQYF. Recombination connected TRBV3-1 to TRBJ2-3, and 10 junction bases match TRBD2. Spanning cysteine to phenylalanine, the CDR3 consists of 16 amino acids. The sequence is cut down to CDR3 DNA, 48 bases in frame from base 1. In the germline V gene (reference sequence), CDR1 corresponds to LGHDT and CDR2 to YNNKEL. Trimming leaves V shorter by 4 bases and J shorter by 2 bases, with the junction holding 6 bases beyond the gene matches.